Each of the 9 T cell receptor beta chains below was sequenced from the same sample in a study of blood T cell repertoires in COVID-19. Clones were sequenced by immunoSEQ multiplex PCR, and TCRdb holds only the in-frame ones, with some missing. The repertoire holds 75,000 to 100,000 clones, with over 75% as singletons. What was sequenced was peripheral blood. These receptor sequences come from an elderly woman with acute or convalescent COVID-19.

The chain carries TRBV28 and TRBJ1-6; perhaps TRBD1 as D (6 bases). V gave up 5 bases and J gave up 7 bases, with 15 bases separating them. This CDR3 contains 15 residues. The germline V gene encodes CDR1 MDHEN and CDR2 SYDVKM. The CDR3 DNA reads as TGTGCCAGCAGTGGGGTCAGGGGCGCAAATTCACCCCTCCACTTT. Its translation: CASSGVRGANSPLHF.

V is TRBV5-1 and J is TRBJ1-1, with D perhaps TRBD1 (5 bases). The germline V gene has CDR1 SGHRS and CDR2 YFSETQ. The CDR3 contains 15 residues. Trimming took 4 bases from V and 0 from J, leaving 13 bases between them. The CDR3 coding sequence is TGCGCCAGCAGCCCCTTTACAGGTATGAACACTGAAGCTTTCTTT. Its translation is CASSPFTGMNTEAFF.

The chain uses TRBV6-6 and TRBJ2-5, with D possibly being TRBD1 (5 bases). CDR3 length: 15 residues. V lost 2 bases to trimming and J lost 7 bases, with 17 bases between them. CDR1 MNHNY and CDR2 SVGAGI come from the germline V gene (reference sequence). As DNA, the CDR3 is TGTGCCAGCAGTTACGCTCAGGGCACACTGGGGACCCAGTACTTC. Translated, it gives CASSYAQGTLGTQYF.

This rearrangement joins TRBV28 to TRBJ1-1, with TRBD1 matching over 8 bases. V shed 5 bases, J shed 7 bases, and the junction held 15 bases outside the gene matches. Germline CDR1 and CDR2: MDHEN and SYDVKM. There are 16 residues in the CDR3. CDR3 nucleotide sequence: TGTGCCAGCAGTCTAATGGCCCCCGGACAGGGAGGTGAAGCTTTCTTT. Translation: CASSLMAPGQGGEAFF.

The DNA for the CDR3 is TGTGCCAGCAGTTTTCAGGACAGGGGCTCCTACACCTTC. Translated, it gives CASSFQDRGSYTF. This chain connects TRBV12-3 or TRBV12-4 to TRBJ1-2; 9 nucleotides agree with TRBD1. The J segment lost 10 bases and the V segment lost 3 bases, leaving 6 bases of the junction unmatched. The CDR3 is made up of 13 amino acids.

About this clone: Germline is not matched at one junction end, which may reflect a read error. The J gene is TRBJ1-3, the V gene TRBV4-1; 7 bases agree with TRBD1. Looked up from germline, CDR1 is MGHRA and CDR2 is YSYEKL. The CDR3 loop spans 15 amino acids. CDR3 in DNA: TGCGCCAGCAGCCAAGCCGGACAGGTTGGAGACACCATATATTTT. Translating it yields CASSQAGQVGDTIYF.

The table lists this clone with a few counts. The CDR3 DNA follows: TGTGCCAGCAGAGACGATGAGGGGGCGGGCAACTATGGCTACACCTTC. Translated: CASRDDEGAGNYGYTF. V and J are TRBV28 and TRBJ1-2; 7 bases line up with TRBD1. Germline CDR1 and CDR2: MDHEN and SYDVKM. This CDR3 is built from 16 residues. The trim removed 6 bases at V and 2 bases at J, leaving 12 bases unmatched.

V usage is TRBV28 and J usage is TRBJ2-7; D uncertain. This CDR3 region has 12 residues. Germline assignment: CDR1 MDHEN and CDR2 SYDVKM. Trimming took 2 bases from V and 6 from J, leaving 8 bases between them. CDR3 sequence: CASSLMSREQYF. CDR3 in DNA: TGTGCCAGCAGTTTAATGAGTCGCGAGCAGTACTTC.

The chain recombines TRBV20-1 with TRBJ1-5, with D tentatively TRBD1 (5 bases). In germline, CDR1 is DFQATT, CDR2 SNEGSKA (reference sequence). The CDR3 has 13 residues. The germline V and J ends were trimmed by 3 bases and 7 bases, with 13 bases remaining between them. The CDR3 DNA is TGCAGTGCTAGTCTCCCAGGGTACCAGCCCCAGCATTTT. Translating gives CSASLPGYQPQHF.